In this sample, the clone carrying this TCR beta chain turned up a few times. The data belong to a study of spatial heterogeneity in lung cancer. Time point indicated: sample taken at primary tumor resection. Unsorted tumor, nontumor lung tissue or cryopreserved PBMC supplied the whole RNA. The donors were 72 patients with non-small cell lung cancer that was early-stage and untreated. Each CDR3 protein gets one entry after TCRdb re-called the 5' RACE reads with MiXCR. The sample records roughly 75,000 distinct CDR3 sequences, about 14% being singletons. Per germline, CDR1 SGHTA and CDR2 FQGNSA. V was cut by 0 bases and J by 10 bases, with 16 bases left in between. CDR3 length equals 15 residues.

This clonotype originated in a male donor with early-stage non-small cell lung cancer. The V gene is TRBV7-2, the J gene TRBJ2-1; D uncertain. Here the sequenced sample was PBMCs, taken at surgery. For the CDR3, the DNA is TGTGCCAGCAGCTTAGCGCTTACTCGACCCAGGGAGCAGTTCTTC. Translated: CASSLALTRPREQFF.